Reported below is one T cell receptor beta chain. The data stem from a study of control samples from healthy donors and cancer patients. This CDR3 contains 15 residues. Deletions cut 3 bases from V and 6 bases from J, with 14 bases between. Germline V gives CDR1 SGHAT, CDR2 FQNNGV. Assay used: immunoSEQ multiplex PCR; TCRdb lists only in-frame clones, some missing. The top ten hold roughly 8.4% of the sample, which has under 150,000 clones, more than 85% seen once. The TCR sequence derives from a woman between 25 and 40 years old in good health. The genes are TRBV11-2 and TRBJ2-2; D possibly uses TRBD1 or TRBD2 (6 bases each). The sequenced material came from blood. The CDR3 sequence: CASSFRGLRAGELFF. CDR3 DNA sequence: TGTGCCAGCAGCTTTCGGGGGCTTAGGGCCGGGGAGCTGTTTTTT. The complete variable domain, with remaining parts taken from reference TRBV11-2 and TRBJ2-2, reads EAGVAQSPRYKIIEKRQSVAFWCNPISGHATLYWYQQILGQGPKLLIQFQNNGVVDDSQLPKDRFSAERLKGVDSTLKIQPAKLEDSAVYLCASSFRGLRAGELFFGEGSRLTVL.